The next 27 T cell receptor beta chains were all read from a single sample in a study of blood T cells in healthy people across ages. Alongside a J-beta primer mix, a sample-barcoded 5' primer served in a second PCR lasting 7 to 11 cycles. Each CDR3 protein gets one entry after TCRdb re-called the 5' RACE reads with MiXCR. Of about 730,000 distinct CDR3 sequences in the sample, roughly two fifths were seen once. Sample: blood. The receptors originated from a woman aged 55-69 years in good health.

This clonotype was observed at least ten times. As DNA, the CDR3 is TGCAGCGTTATAGGGAGGGGACTAACAGATACGCAGTATTTT. Amino acid sequence: CSVIGRGLTDTQYF. The chain combines TRBV29-1 with TRBJ2-3; 7 nucleotides agree with TRBD2. J gave up 3 bases and V 5 bases, and 8 bases lay outside the gene matches. In germline, CDR1 is SQVTM, CDR2 ANQGSEA. The CDR3 length is 14 residues.

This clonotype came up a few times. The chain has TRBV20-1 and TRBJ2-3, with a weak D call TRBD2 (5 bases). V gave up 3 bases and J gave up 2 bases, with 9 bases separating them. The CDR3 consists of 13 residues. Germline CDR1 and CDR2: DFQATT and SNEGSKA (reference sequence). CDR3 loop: CSAREDLTDTQYF. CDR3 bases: TGCAGTGCTAGGGAGGACCTCACAGATACGCAGTATTTT.

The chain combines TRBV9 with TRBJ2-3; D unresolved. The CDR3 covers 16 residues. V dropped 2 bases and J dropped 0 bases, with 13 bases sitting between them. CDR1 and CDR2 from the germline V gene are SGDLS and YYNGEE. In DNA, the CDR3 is TGTGCCAGCAGCGTTAGTAGCTTCACTAGCACAGATACGCAGTATTTT. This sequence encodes CASSVSSFTSTDTQYF.

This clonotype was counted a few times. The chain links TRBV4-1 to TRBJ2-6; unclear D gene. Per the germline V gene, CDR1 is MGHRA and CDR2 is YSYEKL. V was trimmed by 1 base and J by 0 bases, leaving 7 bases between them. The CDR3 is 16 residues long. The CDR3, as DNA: TGCGCCAGCAGCCAAGGGACCAACTCTGGGGCCAACGTCCTGACTTTC. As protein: CASSQGTNSGANVLTF.

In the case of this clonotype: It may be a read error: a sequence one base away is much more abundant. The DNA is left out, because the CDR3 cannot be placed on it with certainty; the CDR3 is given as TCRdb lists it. The CDR3 loop reads CSAVGQGSAETFF. The chain employs TRBV29-1 and TRBJ1-1; TRBD1 is taken as the D call from the table, unchecked against the DNA. The CDR3 length equals 13 residues, ends included. CDR1 and CDR2 from the germline V gene are SQVTM and ANQGSEA.

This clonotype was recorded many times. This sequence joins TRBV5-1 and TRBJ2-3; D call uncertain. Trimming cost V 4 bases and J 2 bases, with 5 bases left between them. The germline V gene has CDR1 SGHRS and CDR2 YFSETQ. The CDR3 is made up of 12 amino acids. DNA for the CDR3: TGCGCCAGCAGCCAACCCACAGATACGCAGTATTTT. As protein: CASSQPTDTQYF.

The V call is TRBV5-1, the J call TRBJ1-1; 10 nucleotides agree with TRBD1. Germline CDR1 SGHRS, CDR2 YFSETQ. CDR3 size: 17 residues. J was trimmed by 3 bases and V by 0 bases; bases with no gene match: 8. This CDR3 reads CASSLAPAGTGDTEAFF. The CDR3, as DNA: TGCGCCAGCAGCTTGGCCCCCGCCGGGACAGGGGACACTGAAGCTTTCTTT.

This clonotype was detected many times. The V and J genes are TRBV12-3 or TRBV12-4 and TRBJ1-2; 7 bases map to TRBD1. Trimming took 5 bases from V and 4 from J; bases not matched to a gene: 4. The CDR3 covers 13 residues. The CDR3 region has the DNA TGTGCCAGCAGTCGACAGGGCGGCTATGGCTACACCTTC. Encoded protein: CASSRQGGYGYTF.

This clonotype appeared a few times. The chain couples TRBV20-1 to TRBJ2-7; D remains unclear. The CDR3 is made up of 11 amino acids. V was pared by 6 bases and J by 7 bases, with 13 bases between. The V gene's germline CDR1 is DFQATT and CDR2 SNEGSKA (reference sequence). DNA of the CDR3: TGCAGTGCAGCATGGGGTGCGGAGCAGTACTTC. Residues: CSAAWGAEQYF.

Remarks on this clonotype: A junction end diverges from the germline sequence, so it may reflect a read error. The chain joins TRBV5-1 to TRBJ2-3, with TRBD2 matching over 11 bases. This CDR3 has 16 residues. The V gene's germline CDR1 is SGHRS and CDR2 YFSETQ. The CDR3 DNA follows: TGCGCCAGCAGCCTGACTAGCGGGATAGAAACAGGTACGCAGTATTTT. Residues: CASSLTSGIETGTQYF.

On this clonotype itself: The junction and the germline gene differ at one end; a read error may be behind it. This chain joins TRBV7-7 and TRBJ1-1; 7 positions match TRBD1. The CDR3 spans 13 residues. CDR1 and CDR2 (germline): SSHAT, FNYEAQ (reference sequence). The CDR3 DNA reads TGTGCTAGCAGCGCAGGGGGAATTGCTGAAGCTTTCTTT. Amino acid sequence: CASSAGGIAEAFF.

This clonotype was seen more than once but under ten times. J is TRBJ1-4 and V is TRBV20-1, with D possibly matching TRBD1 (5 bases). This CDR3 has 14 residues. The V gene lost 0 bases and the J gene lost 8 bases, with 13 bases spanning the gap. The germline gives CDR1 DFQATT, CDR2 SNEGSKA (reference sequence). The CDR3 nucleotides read TGCAGTGCTAGAGATCCTGCGAGGGACGAAAAACTGTTTTTT. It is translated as CSARDPARDEKLFF.

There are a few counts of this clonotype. The CDR3 DNA reads TGTGCCAGCAGCTTGGGCGATCGCTATACCACCTACGAGCAGTACTTC. Translation: CASSLGDRYTTYEQYF. V is TRBV5-4 and J is TRBJ2-7; D is unresolved. This CDR3 is 16 amino acids long. The germline CDR1 and CDR2 sequences are SGHNT and YYREEE (reference sequence). Trimming pared 0 bases from V and 2 bases from J, leaving 15 bases between.

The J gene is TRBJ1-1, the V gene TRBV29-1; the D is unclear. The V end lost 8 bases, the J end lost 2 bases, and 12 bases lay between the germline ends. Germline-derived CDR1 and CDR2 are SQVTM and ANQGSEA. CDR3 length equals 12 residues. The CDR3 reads CSTSNSNTEAFF. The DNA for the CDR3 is TGCAGCACTTCCAACAGTAACACTGAAGCTTTCTTT.

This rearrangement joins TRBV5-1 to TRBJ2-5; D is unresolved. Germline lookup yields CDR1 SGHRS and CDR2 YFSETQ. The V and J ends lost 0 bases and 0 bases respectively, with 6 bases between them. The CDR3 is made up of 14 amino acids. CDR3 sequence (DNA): TGCGCCAGCAGCTTGGACAACTACCAAGAGACCCAGTACTTC. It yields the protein CASSLDNYQETQYF.

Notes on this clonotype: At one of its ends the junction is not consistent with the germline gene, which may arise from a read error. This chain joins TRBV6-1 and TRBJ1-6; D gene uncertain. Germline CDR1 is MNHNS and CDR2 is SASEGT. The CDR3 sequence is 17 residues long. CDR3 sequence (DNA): TGTGCCAGCAGAATTTCTGGAGGTTCATCCTGTAATTCACCCCTCCACTTT. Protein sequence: CASRISGGSSCNSPLHF.

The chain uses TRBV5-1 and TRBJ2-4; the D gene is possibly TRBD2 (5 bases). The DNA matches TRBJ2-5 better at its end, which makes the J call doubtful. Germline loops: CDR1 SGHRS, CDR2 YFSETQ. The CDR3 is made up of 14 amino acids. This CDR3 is CASSPGLPGETQYF. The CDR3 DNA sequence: TGCGCCAGCAGCCCAGGACTCCCGGGGGAGACCCAGTACTTC.

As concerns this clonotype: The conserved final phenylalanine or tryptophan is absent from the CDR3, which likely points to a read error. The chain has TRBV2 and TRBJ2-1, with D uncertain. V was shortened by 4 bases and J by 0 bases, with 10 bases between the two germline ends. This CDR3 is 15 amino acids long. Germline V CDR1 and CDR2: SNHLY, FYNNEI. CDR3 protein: CASSGDSSSYNEQFL. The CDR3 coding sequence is TGTGCCAGCAGTGGTGATTCTAGCTCCTACAATGAGCAGTTCCTC.

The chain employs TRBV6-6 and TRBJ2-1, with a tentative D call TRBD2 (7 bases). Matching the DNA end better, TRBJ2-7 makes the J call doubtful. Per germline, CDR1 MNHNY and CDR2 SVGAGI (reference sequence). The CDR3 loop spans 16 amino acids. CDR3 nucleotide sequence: TGTGCCAGCAGTTACGAGACGGGGGGCGTACACAATGAGCAGTACTTC. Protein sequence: CASSYETGGVHNEQYF.

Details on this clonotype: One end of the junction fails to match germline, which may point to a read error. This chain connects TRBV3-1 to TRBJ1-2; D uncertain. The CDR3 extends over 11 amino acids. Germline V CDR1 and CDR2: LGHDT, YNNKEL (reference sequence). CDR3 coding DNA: TGTGCCAGCAGCAAAGAGCGCGGCTACACCTTC. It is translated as CASSKERGYTF.

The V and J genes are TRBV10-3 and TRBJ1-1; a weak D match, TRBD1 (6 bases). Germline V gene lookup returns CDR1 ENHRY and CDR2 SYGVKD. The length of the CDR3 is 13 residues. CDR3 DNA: TGTGTCTCTAAACACAACAGGGATTCTGAAGCTTTCTTT. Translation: CVSKHNRDSEAFF.

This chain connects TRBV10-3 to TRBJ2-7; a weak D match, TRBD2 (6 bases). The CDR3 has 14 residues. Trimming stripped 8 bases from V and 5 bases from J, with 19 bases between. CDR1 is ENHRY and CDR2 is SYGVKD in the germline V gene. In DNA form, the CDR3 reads TGTGCCATCGATAGGGGCGCGGGATCCCACGAGCAGTACTTC. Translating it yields CAIDRGAGSHEQYF.

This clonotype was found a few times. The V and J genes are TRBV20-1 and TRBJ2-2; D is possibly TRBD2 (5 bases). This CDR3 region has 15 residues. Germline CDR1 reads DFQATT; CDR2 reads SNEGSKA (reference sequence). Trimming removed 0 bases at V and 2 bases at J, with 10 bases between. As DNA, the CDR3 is TGCAGTGCTAGAGATGGGAGCGGTAACACCGGGGAGCTGTTTTTT. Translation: CSARDGSGNTGELFF.

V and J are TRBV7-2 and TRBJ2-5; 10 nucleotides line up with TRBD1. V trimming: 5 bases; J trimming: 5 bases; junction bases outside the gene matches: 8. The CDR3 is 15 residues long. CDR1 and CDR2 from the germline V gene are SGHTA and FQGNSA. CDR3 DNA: TGTGCCAGCAGCGCAAGGGACAGGGGCAGGGAGACCCAGTACTTC. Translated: CASSARDRGRETQYF.

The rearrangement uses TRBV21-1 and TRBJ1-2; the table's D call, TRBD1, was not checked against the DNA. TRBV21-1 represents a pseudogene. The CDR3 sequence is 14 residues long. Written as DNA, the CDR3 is TGTGCCAGCAGCAAAGAACAGGGGCGGGAAGGCTACACCTTC. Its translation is CASSKEQGREGYTF.

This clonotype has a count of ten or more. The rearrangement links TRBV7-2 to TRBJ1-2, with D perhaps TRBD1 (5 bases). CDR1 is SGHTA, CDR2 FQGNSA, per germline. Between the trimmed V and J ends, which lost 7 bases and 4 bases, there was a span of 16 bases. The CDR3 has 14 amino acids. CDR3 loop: CASTSQGGSYGYTF. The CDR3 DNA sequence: TGTGCCAGCACCTCTCAGGGTGGCTCCTATGGCTACACCTTC.

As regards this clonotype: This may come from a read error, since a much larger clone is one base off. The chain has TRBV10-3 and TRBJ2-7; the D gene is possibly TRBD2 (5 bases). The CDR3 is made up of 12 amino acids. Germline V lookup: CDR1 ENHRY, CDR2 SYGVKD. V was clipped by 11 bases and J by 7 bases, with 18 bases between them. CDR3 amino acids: CAVGKNYNEQYF. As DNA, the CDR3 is TGTGCCGTCGGGAAGAATTACAATGAGCAGTACTTC.